Detailed here is one T cell receptor (beta chain). This may arise from a read error, as a much more abundant clone is one base away. TCR beta cDNA was prepared out of roughly 0.45 ug total RNA by means of a constant-region primer. Generation of the TCR beta libraries relied on three nested multiplex PCR rounds using slightly modified ARM-PCR. TCRdb re-analysed the multiplex PCR reads in MiXCR, keeping a single row per CDR3 protein. Among about 78,000 distinct CDR3 sequences listed, roughly 69% were seen once. Unsorted bulk tissue of roughly 18-32 mg yielded co-extracted RNA and DNA. This sample is drawn from a study of tumor-infiltrating lymphocytes in primary liver carcinoma. This TCR came from a man aged 35 to 55 with primary liver carcinoma and hepatitis B virus infection. Sequenced: liver tumor tissue from sampling region 4. Subset in this sample: tumor region T4, right-lateral pole.

The CDR3 sequence is CASSRVSSTDTQYF. CDR3 sequence (DNA): TGTGCCAGCAGCCGAGTGTCAAGCACAGATACGCAGTATTTT. This rearrangement joins TRBV2 to TRBJ2-3; no clear D gene. The CDR3 covers 14 residues. The V end was cut by 6 bases, the J end by 0 bases, with 10 bases between. Germline values: CDR1 SNHLY, CDR2 FYNNEI.